These 12 T cell receptor beta chains share one sample of origin, sequenced in a study of graft-versus-host responses after intestinal transplantation. Their antigen targets remain unknown. Assay used: immunoSEQ multiplex PCR; TCRdb lists only in-frame clones, some missing. The data hold approximately 90,000 clones, with approximately 90% observed a single time. Sequencing used unstimulated CD4+ T cells sorted from spleen or lymph node cells, obtained before transplant. All receptors derive from a human donor who was the organ donor for an intestinal transplant.

This rearrangement joins TRBV19 to TRBJ1-1; no firm D call. The V and J ends lost 8 bases and 9 bases respectively, with 13 bases between them. This CDR3 spans 11 amino acids. CDR1 and CDR2 from the germline V gene are LNHDA and SQIVND (reference sequence). The CDR3, as DNA: TGTGCCAGTCGGCAGGCAGACAAAGCTTTCTTT. Translating gives CASRQADKAFF.

This chain links TRBV18 with TRBJ2-7; 8 bases are shared with TRBD1. The CDR3 has 13 amino acids. Per the germline V gene, CDR1 is KGHSH and CDR2 is LQKENI. The J segment lost 5 bases and the V segment lost 6 bases, leaving 6 bases of the junction unmatched. This CDR3 reads CASSRTGRDEQYF. CDR3 bases: TGTGCCAGCTCCCGGACAGGGCGGGACGAGCAGTACTTC.

This chain uses TRBV6-1 with TRBJ2-7, with 7 bases identical to TRBD2. In germline, CDR1 is MNHNS, CDR2 SASEGT. The length of the CDR3 is 14 residues. After removal of 8 bases from V and 3 bases from J, the junction contained 10 bases not matched to a gene. The CDR3 nucleotides are TGTGCCAGCTGCGTCCGGGGAGGGAACTACGAGCAGTACTTC. Translating it yields CASCVRGGNYEQYF.

This chain links TRBV2 with TRBJ2-1, with D perhaps TRBD2 (5 bases). The germline CDR1 and CDR2 sequences are SNHLY and FYNNEI. With 8 bases removed from V and 9 bases from J, the gap between germline ends came to 11 bases. This CDR3 is 11 amino acids long. The CDR3 DNA reads TGTGCCAGCGATAAAGAGGGTGAGCAGTTCTTC. Its protein is CASDKEGEQFF.

V and J are TRBV11-2 and TRBJ2-1; D not certain. Trimming shortened V by 3 bases and J by 4 bases, and 22 bases separated the two germline ends. The CDR3 length is 18 residues. Germline CDR1 is SGHAT and CDR2 is FQNNGV. The CDR3 protein is CASSFIVPVVPRYNEQFF. The CDR3 region has the DNA TGTGCCAGCAGCTTCATAGTTCCGGTAGTGCCCCGATACAATGAGCAGTTCTTC.

The gene calls are TRBV5-1 and TRBJ2-5, with D hard to call. This CDR3 is 11 amino acids long. CDR1 and CDR2 (germline): SGHRS, YFSETQ. V lost 4 bases and J 5 bases, leaving 6 bases between the germline ends. CDR3 bases: TGCGCCAGCAGCGAAGAGGAGACCCAGTACTTC. As protein: CASSEEETQYF.

The chain employs TRBV27 and TRBJ2-7; TRBD2 matches at 7 bases. The CDR3 runs 16 residues. Germline V gene lookup returns CDR1 MNHEY and CDR2 SMNVEV (reference sequence). V shed 4 bases, J shed 2 bases, and the junction held 11 bases outside the gene matches. The CDR3 DNA reads as TGTGCCAGCAGTTCAAAACTAGCGACCGGGACCTACGAGCAGTACTTC. Amino acids: CASSSKLATGTYEQYF.

This chain connects TRBV9 to TRBJ1-3; no definite D call. This CDR3 has 13 amino acids. CDR1 and CDR2 from the germline V gene are SGDLS and YYNGEE. Trimming shortened V by 4 bases and J by 5 bases, and 10 bases separated the two germline ends. The CDR3 here is CASSTSDRNTIYF. The CDR3 nucleotides read TGTGCCAGCAGCACCTCCGACAGAAACACCATATATTTT.

The chain links TRBV19 to TRBJ1-5; tentative D call: TRBD1 (5 bases). The CDR3 sequence is 12 residues long. Trimming left V 6 bases short and J 6 bases short, with 9 bases between. Per the germline V gene, CDR1 is LNHDA and CDR2 is SQIVND (reference sequence). CDR3: CASRGGGQPQHF. In nucleotides, the CDR3 is TGTGCCAGTAGGGGGGGAGGTCAGCCCCAGCATTTT.

This rearrangement joins TRBV28 to TRBJ1-2; D is perhaps TRBD1 (5 bases). The CDR3 is 14 residues long. Deletions cut 6 bases from V and 4 bases from J, with 15 bases between. CDR1 and CDR2 (germline): MDHEN, SYDVKM. CDR3 sequence reads: CASRPMAGIYGYTF. DNA of the CDR3: TGTGCCAGCAGACCGATGGCAGGGATCTATGGCTACACCTTC.

This clone was counted a single time. This CDR3 is CASSLARGRSQPQHF. CDR3 DNA: TGTGCCAGCAGCTTAGCCAGGGGCAGGAGCCAGCCCCAGCATTTT. V usage is TRBV7-8 and J usage is TRBJ1-5; D possibly corresponds to TRBD1 (6 bases). CDR1 and CDR2 from the germline V gene are SGHVS and FQNEAQ. This CDR3 is 15 amino acids long. V was shortened by 0 bases and J by 7 bases, with 13 bases between the two germline ends.

The rearrangement joins TRBV15 to TRBJ1-1; a weak D match, TRBD1 (6 bases). The CDR3 is made up of 12 amino acids. The germline V gene has CDR1 LNHNV and CDR2 YYDKDF (reference sequence). Trimming left V 3 bases short and J 11 bases short, with 13 bases between. This chain's CDR3 is CATSSNRAAAFF. CDR3 nucleotides: TGTGCCACCAGCAGTAACAGGGCGGCGGCTTTCTTT.